Each of the 28 T cell receptor beta chains below was sequenced from the same sample in a study of blood T cells in healthy people across ages. Then a second PCR, running roughly 6 to 12 cycles, was carried out with a sample-barcoded 5' primer and a J-beta primer mix. TCRdb independently ran MiXCR on the 5' RACE reads; one entry per CDR3 protein. Found here are around 970,000 distinct CDR3 sequences, 51% of them singletons; the top ten hold 20% to 25%. The sample was blood. Receptor source: a woman in her fifties or sixties in good health.

This clonotype is a singleton in its sample. The chain links TRBV6-1 to TRBJ2-5; TRBD2 matches at 8 bases. Germline trimming cut 6 bases from V and 2 bases from J; bases unmatched to any gene: 8. The CDR3 consists of 15 residues. Per the germline V gene, CDR1 is MNHNS and CDR2 is SASEGT. CDR3 protein: CASRHEGLAQETQYF. Here the CDR3 DNA reads TGTGCCAGCAGGCATGAAGGACTAGCACAAGAGACCCAGTACTTC.

This clonotype was recorded at least ten times. The CDR3 reads CASSFRTSQAAGQYF. In DNA form, the CDR3 reads TGCGCCAGCAGCTTCAGAACATCCCAGGCGGCGGGGCAGTACTTC. The genes are TRBV5-1 and TRBJ2-7, with TRBD2 as a possible D gene (5 bases). V was shortened by 2 bases and J by 9 bases, with 21 bases between the two germline ends. Germline V gene sequence: CDR1 SGHRS, CDR2 YFSETQ. The length of the CDR3 is 15 residues.

This clonotype was detected only a few times. The rearrangement uses TRBV28 and TRBJ2-5; the match to TRBD1 covers 9 bases. CDR3 size: 15 residues. The J segment lost 8 bases and the V segment lost 3 bases, leaving 10 bases of the junction unmatched. CDR1 MDHEN and CDR2 SYDVKM come from the germline V gene. The CDR3 protein is CASSLGTGTGKTQYF. Written as DNA, the CDR3 is TGTGCCAGCAGTTTGGGAACCGGGACAGGGAAAACCCAGTACTTC.

The chain carries TRBV7-3 and TRBJ2-1; 9 bases are shared with TRBD2. Germline V gene lookup returns CDR1 SGHTA and CDR2 FQGTGA. The J segment lost 8 bases and the V segment lost 5 bases, leaving 7 bases of the junction unmatched. There are 14 residues in the CDR3. CDR3 region: CASSRGGGEYEQFF. As DNA, the CDR3 is TGTGCCAGCAGCCGCGGGGGGGGAGAGTATGAGCAGTTCTTC.

This chain links TRBV20-1 with TRBJ2-7; 8 bases align to TRBD2. CDR1 DFQATT and CDR2 SNEGSKA come from the germline V gene (reference sequence). Losses at the gene ends were 6 bases for V and 0 bases for J; bases not matched to a gene: 7. The CDR3 sequence is 14 residues long. The CDR3 DNA follows: TGCAGTGCCGCCGAGACTAGCGACTCCTACGAGCAGTACTTC. Its translation: CSAAETSDSYEQYF.

This clonotype was seen once. The CDR3 DNA follows: TGTGCCAGCAGCTTCACCAGCGTTAGGGGGAATGAGCAGTTCTTC. Its translation: CASSFTSVRGNEQFF. This chain connects TRBV7-8 to TRBJ2-1; possibly TRBD1 for D (6 bases). V gave up 3 bases and J gave up 7 bases, with 16 bases separating them. Germline CDR1 and CDR2: SGHVS and FQNEAQ. There are 15 residues in the CDR3.

The chain uses TRBV11-1 and TRBJ2-5; the D is unclear. Deletions cut 5 bases from V and 5 bases from J, with 18 bases between. Germline CDR1 reads SGHAT; CDR2 reads FQDESV (reference sequence). The CDR3 runs to 15 residues. Written as DNA, the CDR3 is TGTGCCAGCAGCATCAGAAGGGAAAGCAGGGAGACCCAGTACTTC. Its protein product is CASSIRRESRETQYF. The full variable domain, with the rest looked up from reference TRBV11-1 and TRBJ2-5, is EAEVAQSPRYKITEKSQAVAFWCDPISGHATLYWYRQILGQGPELLVQFQDESVVDDSQLPKDRFSAERLKGVDSTLKIQPAELGDSAMYLCASSIRRESRETQYFGPGTRLLVL.

Many counts were recorded for this clonotype. The chain employs TRBV20-1 and TRBJ2-7; 11 bases line up with TRBD2. Per germline, CDR1 DFQATT and CDR2 SNEGSKA (reference sequence). The junction had 1 base not matched to a gene; V was cut back by 1 base and J by 5 bases. The CDR3 spans 13 residues. As DNA, the CDR3 is TGCAGTGCTAGAGGACTAGCGGGGAACGAGCAGTACTTC. Translated, it gives CSARGLAGNEQYF.

This clonotype was detected only a few times. This chain links TRBV7-9 with TRBJ1-4; maybe TRBD1 (5 bases). The CDR3 extends over 13 amino acids. Germline V gene lookup returns CDR1 SEHNR and CDR2 FQNEAQ (reference sequence). Trimming took 4 bases from V and 5 from J, leaving 8 bases between them. CDR3 nucleotide sequence: TGTGCCAGCAGCTGGACAAAGAATGAAAAACTGTTTTTT. Residues: CASSWTKNEKLFF.

The rearrangement joins TRBV20-1 to TRBJ2-1; TRBD2 matches 11 bases. The J call may be faulty, since TRBJ2-7 better matches the DNA end. Germline assignment: CDR1 DFQATT and CDR2 SNEGSKA (reference sequence). This CDR3 contains 16 residues. Here the CDR3 reads CSATHLAGGRYNEQYF. DNA of the CDR3: TGCAGTGCTACCCATCTAGCGGGAGGACGCTACAATGAGCAGTACTTC.

The chain employs TRBV24-1 and TRBJ2-3, with D perhaps TRBD1 (6 bases). The CDR3 covers 16 residues. The V end was cut by 5 bases, the J end by 0 bases, with 14 bases between. Germline CDR1 is KGHDR and CDR2 is SFDVKD. CDR3 coding DNA: TGTGCCACCAGTGGCCCGGACAGCTCTAGCACAGATACGCAGTATTTT. Its translation is CATSGPDSSSTDTQYF.

The J gene is TRBJ2-7, the V gene TRBV6-2 or TRBV6-3; D unresolved. Per the germline V gene, CDR1 is MNHEY and CDR2 is SVGEGT. Trimming stripped 6 bases from V and 2 bases from J, with 14 bases between. The CDR3 length is 14 residues. The CDR3 sequence is CASRVSRDAYEQYF. The CDR3 DNA sequence: TGTGCCAGCAGAGTTAGTAGAGACGCCTACGAGCAGTACTTC.

The chain carries TRBV21-1 and TRBJ2-1; the DNA was not used to check the table's D call, TRBD1. TRBV21-1 is a listed pseudogene. The CDR3 consists of 17 residues. Here the CDR3 DNA reads TGTGCCAGCAGCAAAGGGATCTGGGGCGATCTATACAATGAGCAGTTCTTC. This codes for CASSKGIWGDLYNEQFF.

This clonotype was observed a handful of times. The rearrangement uses TRBV3-1 and TRBJ2-3, with unresolved D. Germline V gene lookup returns CDR1 LGHDT and CDR2 YNNKEL (reference sequence). V dropped 0 bases and J dropped 0 bases, with 7 bases sitting between them. The CDR3 contains 15 residues. DNA of the CDR3: TGTGCCAGCAGCCAAGAGCCATCTAGCACAGATACGCAGTATTTT. Residues: CASSQEPSSTDTQYF.

The chain combines TRBV12-5 with TRBJ2-5, with 12 bases identical to TRBD1. J lost 5 bases, V lost 5 bases, and 3 bases had no gene match. The CDR3 length is 14 residues. The germline gives CDR1 LGHNT, CDR2 FRNRAP. The CDR3 nucleotides are TGTGCTAGTGGTAGGGGACAGGGGGCGGAGACCCAGTACTTC. Translated: CASGRGQGAETQYF.

The chain recombines TRBV9 with TRBJ2-3; no firm D call. V was pared by 0 bases and J by 7 bases, with 21 bases between. Germline V CDR1 and CDR2: SGDLS, YYNGEE. The CDR3 runs to 17 residues. DNA for the CDR3: TGTGCCAGCAGCGTAGAGTCAGGTGTTCCGCCGGTGAATACGCAGTATTTT. This translates into CASSVESGVPPVNTQYF.

In this sample, this clonotype turned up once. The rearrangement uses TRBV7-9 and TRBJ2-1; D may be TRBD1 or TRBD2 (5 bases each). The germline V gene has CDR1 SEHNR and CDR2 FQNEAQ (reference sequence). This CDR3 is built from 15 residues. V was pared by 1 base and J by 5 bases, with 12 bases between. The CDR3 protein is CASSLVSGANNEQFF. In nucleotides, the CDR3 is TGTGCCAGCAGCTTAGTCTCCGGGGCAAACAATGAGCAGTTCTTC.

The rearrangement joins TRBV27 to TRBJ2-7, with D tentatively TRBD1 (7 bases). This CDR3 is 14 amino acids long. Germline V gene data show CDR1 as MNHEY and CDR2 as SMNVEV (reference sequence). Between the trimmed V and J ends, which lost 6 bases and 3 bases, there was a span of 15 bases. The CDR3 DNA reads TGTGCCAGCAGCAGAGACAGGGAGGACTACGAGCAGTACTTC. It translates to CASSRDREDYEQYF.

The rearrangement uses TRBV30 and TRBJ2-1; the D is unclear. Looked up from germline, CDR1 is GTSNPN and CDR2 is SVGIG (reference sequence). The CDR3 spans 11 residues. Trimming shortened V by 2 bases and J by 5 bases, and 4 bases separated the two germline ends. This CDR3 is CAWSTDNEQFF. The CDR3 DNA follows: TGTGCCTGGAGTACTGACAATGAGCAGTTCTTC.

The chain carries TRBV5-1 and TRBJ1-1, with D possibly TRBD1 on 5 matching bases. Germline-derived CDR1 and CDR2 are SGHRS and YFSETQ. Trimming removed 4 bases from V and 1 base from J, with 14 bases in between. CDR3 size: 15 residues. CDR3 sequence (DNA): TGCGCCAGCAGCCCGGGACTGAATGCGAACACTGAAGCTTTCTTT. Translated, it gives CASSPGLNANTEAFF.

This chain links TRBV3-1 with TRBJ2-7; 11 bases are shared with TRBD2. From germline, CDR1 is LGHDT and CDR2 YNNKEL (reference sequence). The V segment lost 2 bases and the J segment 3 bases; nucleotides outside the gene matches: 3. CDR3 length equals 15 residues. This chain's CDR3 is CASSQSTSGNYEQYF. The CDR3 coding sequence is TGTGCCAGCAGCCAATCGACTAGCGGGAACTACGAGCAGTACTTC.

This chain uses TRBV15 with TRBJ2-7; 11 bases are a match to TRBD2. With the DNA end fitting TRBJ2-5 better, the J assignment may be wrong. The germline V gene encodes CDR1 LNHNV and CDR2 YYDKDF (reference sequence). This CDR3 region has 17 residues. The CDR3 DNA follows: TGTGCCACCAGCAGCCCTCCTCTAGCGGGAGGAAGGGAGACCCAGTACTTC. Translation gives CATSSPPLAGGRETQYF.

In its sample, this clonotype was seen a few times. The V gene is TRBV7-8, the J gene TRBJ2-7; TRBD1 or TRBD2 may be the D gene (5 bases each). Trimming took 4 bases from V and 2 from J, leaving 15 bases between them. CDR3 length: 15 residues. CDR1 and CDR2 (germline): SGHVS, FQNEAQ. The DNA for the CDR3 is TGTGCCAGCAGCTACCCGACGCAGGGACCCTACGAGCAGTACTTC. It encodes CASSYPTQGPYEQYF.

This clonotype was detected only a few times. This rearrangement joins TRBV28 to TRBJ2-7; TRBD2 agrees at 9 bases. Per germline, CDR1 MDHEN and CDR2 SYDVKM. The V and J ends lost 5 bases and 2 bases, in that order; junction bases with no gene match: 19. The CDR3 contains 19 residues. CDR3 coding DNA: TGTGCCAGCAGTACTTACAGGGGTACTAGCGGGTCTACCCCCTACGAGCAGTACTTC. Amino acid sequence: CASSTYRGTSGSTPYEQYF.

The chain recombines TRBV28 with TRBJ1-5, with D unclear. V shed 6 bases and J shed 7 bases, with 10 bases lying between them. This CDR3 has 12 amino acids. Germline-derived CDR1 and CDR2 are MDHEN and SYDVKM. CDR3 residues: CASRDLGQPQHF. In DNA form, the CDR3 reads TGTGCCAGCAGAGACCTCGGGCAGCCCCAGCATTTT.

The V gene is TRBV4-3, the J gene TRBJ2-3; perhaps TRBD2 as D (5 bases). Trimming took 0 bases from V and 4 from J, leaving 17 bases between them. The germline V gene has CDR1 LGHNA and CDR2 YSLEER. The CDR3 runs 17 residues. The CDR3 protein is CASSQEKTRAFPDTQYF. Written as DNA, the CDR3 is TGCGCCAGCAGCCAAGAAAAGACGCGGGCCTTTCCAGATACGCAGTATTTT.

This sequence joins TRBV28 and TRBJ2-7; D is perhaps TRBD1 or TRBD2 (5 bases each). V lost 6 bases and J lost 2, with 14 bases in between. Germline CDR1 is MDHEN and CDR2 is SYDVKM. CDR3 length equals 14 residues. CDR3 loop: CASRGTYGTYEQYF. The CDR3 DNA sequence: TGTGCCAGCAGGGGGACGTACGGCACCTACGAGCAGTACTTC. Filled out from reference TRBV28 and TRBJ2-7, the complete variable domain reads DVKVTQSSRYLVKRTGEKVFLECVQDMDHENMFWYRQDPGLGLRLIYFSYDVKMKEKGDIPEGYSVSREKKERFSLILESASTNQTSMYLCASRGTYGTYEQYFGPGTRLTVT.

This chain connects TRBV28 to TRBJ2-3; no clear D gene. Trimming cost V 5 bases and J 6 bases, with 6 bases left between them. The CDR3 has 11 residues. Germline V CDR1 and CDR2: MDHEN, SYDVKM. Here the CDR3 reads CASSEVDTQYF. CDR3 DNA sequence: TGTGCCAGCAGTGAAGTTGATACGCAGTATTTT.